These 30 T cell receptor delta chains came from one sample sequenced in a study of γδ T cells in repeated Plasmodium falciparum infection. Bulk repertoires came from Vgamma9/Vdelta2+ or Vdelta2-negative gammadelta T cells flow-sorted from PBMC. TCRdb reprocessed the multiplex PCR reads through CATT. This table holds tens of thousands of delta-chain clones, approximately 1.7% found once. The sequenced material came from gamma-delta T cells from blood. These receptors were collected from a pool of human donors (malaria-infected and uninfected, not separated).

As concerns this clone: The protein recorded in TCRdb matches a much larger clone and deviates from this DNA's translation at residue 15, suggesting a read error; the protein here is obtained by translating the DNA. V gene TRDV1 combines with J gene TRDJ1, with 8 positions matching TRDD3. The J gene is not listed in TCRdb, so it was assigned here from a DNA match to germline. V was clipped by 5 bases and J by 0 bases; unmatched bases: 23. Germline CDR1 is TSWWSYY and CDR2 is QGS. CDR3 size: 21 residues. DNA of the CDR3: TGTGCTCTTGGGATTCGGCCTTCCCGCTACTGGGGGGTTCCGCACACCGATAAACTCATCTTT. Translation gives CALGIRPSRYWGVPHTDKLIF.

Many counts were recorded for this clone. The protein held in TCRdb is that of a much larger clone and does not match this DNA's translation at residue 12, likely because of a read error; the protein shown is translated from the DNA. The chain links TRDV2 to TRDJ1, with 7 nucleotides matching TRDD3. TCRdb does not report a J gene; here it was assigned by matching the DNA to germline references. Looked up from germline, CDR1 is GEAIGNYY and CDR2 is EKD. The trim removed 4 bases at V and 7 bases at J, leaving 17 bases unmatched. The CDR3 has 16 residues. CDR3 loop: CACEPAAKWGRGKLIF. The CDR3 DNA is TGTGCCTGTGAACCTGCGGCCAAATGGGGGAGAGGTAAACTCATCTTT.

This clone was found many times. One end of the junction does not line up with germline, which may come from a read error. This sequence joins TRDV1 and TRDJ1, with D possibly being TRDD3 (6 bases). The J gene, left out of TCRdb, was set here by checking the DNA against germline. Germline V gene lookup returns CDR1 TSWWSYY and CDR2 QGS. This CDR3 is built from 25 residues. CDR3 in DNA: TGTGCTCTGGGGGAACTCTACTTATATCCTCTCCTGATAATGGGGGGGTATCTTTACACCGATAAACTCATCTTT. Its protein product is CALGELYLYPLLIMGGYLYTDKLIF.

This clone was counted ten times or more. The protein TCRdb lists belongs to a much larger clone and differs from this DNA's translation at residue 13, which points to a read error; the protein shown is made from the DNA. This chain connects TRDV1 to TRDJ1, with D possibly being TRDD2 (7 bases). The germline gives CDR1 TSWWSYY, CDR2 QGS. The CDR3 sequence is 20 residues long. V dropped 4 bases and J dropped 2 bases, with 29 bases sitting between them. CDR3 sequence: CALGGSFFLLMGVVTDKLIF. CDR3 bases: TGTGCTCTTGGGGGGTCCTTTTTCCTACTCATGGGGGTAGTAACCGATAAACTCATCTTT.

The gene calls are TRDV1 and TRDJ1; 9 bases match TRDD3. Germline V gene sequence: CDR1 TSWWSYY, CDR2 QGS. This CDR3 is built from 15 residues. V lost 8 bases to trimming and J lost 3 bases; unmatched junction nucleotides: 10. CDR3 DNA sequence: TGTGCTCTTATTCACTGGGGGAGGTACGCCGATAAACTCATCTTT. It translates to CALIHWGRYADKLIF.

This clone occurred many times. TCRdb's listed protein matches a much larger clone and diverges from this DNA's translation at residue 14, likely through a read error; the protein shown comes from the DNA. V usage is TRDV3 and J usage is TRDJ1, with 9 bases aligning to TRDD3. From germline, CDR1 is TVYSNPD and CDR2 GDNSRS (reference sequence). The CDR3 contains 19 residues. J was trimmed by 3 bases and V by 2 bases; bases with no gene match: 22. The CDR3 bases are TGTGCCTTTTTTCGAGGACCGTACTGGGGGACCTTGTACGCCGATAAACTCATCTTT. This codes for CAFFRGPYWGTLYADKLIF.

This clone was counted only a few times. TCRdb pairs this DNA with a much larger clone's protein that differs at residue 23, likely a read error; the protein shown was translated from the DNA. CDR3 in amino acids: CACDTSLLRMGSQEDPKPTLYTGKLIF. CDR3 DNA: TGTGCCTGTGACACATCTCTCCTGAGAATGGGATCACAGGAGGACCCAAAACCGACTCTCTACACCGGTAAACTCATCTTT. The V and J genes are TRDV2 and TRDJ1, with D perhaps matching TRDD3 (5 bases). TCRdb does not report a J gene; here it was assigned by matching the DNA to germline references. The CDR3 consists of 27 residues. Germline values: CDR1 GEAIGNYY, CDR2 EKD.

Of note for this clone: The protein given by TCRdb reflects a much larger clone and differs at residue 12 from this DNA's translation, likely from a read error; the protein shown is the DNA's translation. V usage is TRDV1 and J usage is TRDJ1; D remains unclear. The J gene is not listed in TCRdb, so it was assigned here from a DNA match to germline. From germline, CDR1 is TSWWSYY and CDR2 QGS. The CDR3 covers 20 residues. The V end lost 0 bases, the J end lost 0 bases, and 23 bases lay between the germline ends. As DNA, the CDR3 is TGTGCTCTTGGGGAACTAGTACCCTCCAAGTGGAGGACGTACACCGATAAACTCATCTTT. Translating gives CALGELVPSKWRTYTDKLIF.

This clone has more than one count but fewer than ten. The TCRdb protein comes from a much larger clone and disagrees with this DNA's translation at residue 20, likely due to a read error; the protein given here is derived from the DNA. The V gene is listed as TRDV1; no J gene was called; the table's D gene call, TRDD3, was not cross checked with the DNA. Germline values: CDR1 TSWWSYY, CDR2 QGS. The CDR3 spans 21 residues. The chain's CDR3 is CALGERSRGLPSGGYTDKLTF. The CDR3 nucleotides read TGTGCTCTTGGGGAACGGTCTCGAGGGCTACCTTCTGGGGGATACACCGATAAGCTCACCTTT.

This clone occurred a few times. A far more abundant clone sits one base away, making this likely a read error. Different DNA sequences within this sample yield the same CDR3. The chain recombines TRDV3 with TRDJ1; TRDD3 agrees at 11 bases. Germline V lookup: CDR1 TVYSNPD, CDR2 GDNSRS (reference sequence). The length of the CDR3 is 25 residues. Losses at the gene ends were 3 bases for V and 0 bases for J; bases not matched to a gene: 36. CDR3 nucleotide sequence: TGTGCCTTCCCACTAAGCTTCCACGTTTTACATTCGGTACTGGGGGATAAGGAGCACACCGATAAACTCATCTTT. Translation: CAFPLSFHVLHSVLGDKEHTDKLIF.

This clone has just a few counts. TCRdb's entry gives the protein of a much larger clone, which mismatches this DNA's translation at residue 14, likely from a read error; the protein reported here is translated from the DNA. The rearrangement joins TRDV2 to TRDJ3, with 7 bases fitting TRDD3. TCRdb leaves out the J gene; it was filled in here by matching the DNA to germline. The CDR3 spans 18 residues. Germline-derived CDR1 and CDR2 are GEAIGNYY and EKD. In DNA form, the CDR3 reads TGTGCCTGTGACACCGGGGGATTTAGCTCCTGGGACACCCAACAGATGTTTTTC. It encodes CACDTGGFSSWDTQQMFF.

A note on this clone: This DNA's translation and the protein TCRdb lists, from a much larger clone, do not match at residue 5, likely due to a read error; the protein shown is translated from the DNA. V gene TRDV3 combines with J gene TRDJ1; 9 bases are shared with TRDD2. This CDR3 has 18 residues. J was trimmed by 0 bases and V by 2 bases; bases with no gene match: 16. Germline CDR1 and CDR2: TVYSNPD and GDNSRS (reference sequence). The CDR3 is CAFDVLPTSEGYTDKLIF. In DNA form, the CDR3 reads TGTGCCTTTGATGTCCTTCCTACATCGGAGGGGTACACCGATAAACTCATCTTT.

This clone was picked up many times. The TCRdb record carries a much larger clone's protein, which differs from this DNA's translation at residue 9; a read error is the likely cause, and the protein listed here is the DNA translation. The chain combines TRDV1 with TRDJ1, with D maybe TRDD3 (5 bases). This CDR3 is 17 amino acids long. Germline V gene lookup returns CDR1 TSWWSYY and CDR2 QGS. Trimming pared 8 bases from V and 0 bases from J, leaving 22 bases between. CDR3 residues: CALLPSGGSEYTDKLIF. The CDR3 DNA is TGTGCTCTTTTACCGAGCGGGGGTTCAGAGTACACCGATAAACTCATCTTT.

This clone appeared many times. TCRdb's protein, taken from a much larger clone, differs from this DNA's translation at residue 7, likely owing to a read error; the protein displayed comes from the DNA. V usage is TRDV2 and J usage is TRDJ1; 9 positions agree with TRDD3. The junction had 7 bases not matched to a gene; V was cut back by 0 bases and J by 3 bases. There are 16 residues in the CDR3. Germline values: CDR1 GEAIGNYY, CDR2 EKD. The CDR3, as DNA: TGTGCCTGTGACACCGTTTGGGGATACGCATCCGATAAACTCATCTTT. This translates into CACDTVWGYASDKLIF.

This clone was counted many times. The V call is TRDV1, the J call TRDJ1, with 13 bases matching TRDD3. The length of the CDR3 is 20 residues. The trim removed 3 bases at V and 5 bases at J, leaving 18 bases unmatched. The germline V gene encodes CDR1 TSWWSYY and CDR2 QGS. CDR3 residues: CALGDLLPSRYWGIRDKLIF. In DNA, the CDR3 is TGTGCTCTTGGGGACCTGCTTCCTAGCCGATACTGGGGGATACGAGATAAACTCATCTTT.

In the case of this clone: TCRdb's listed protein matches a much larger clone and diverges from this DNA's translation at residue 4, likely through a read error; the protein shown comes from the DNA. V is TRDV1 and J is TRDJ1; 11 nucleotides match TRDD3. TCRdb is silent on the J gene; assignment here came from matching the DNA to germline. CDR3 length: 21 amino acids. CDR1 is TSWWSYY, CDR2 QGS, per germline. The chain's CDR3 is CALRESILQNIWGIRADKLIF. The CDR3 coding sequence is TGTGCTCTTAGGGAAAGTATCCTACAAAACATTTGGGGGATACGCGCCGATAAACTCATCTTT.

To note about this clone: TCRdb's protein for this DNA is that of a much larger clone and differs from the translation at residues 3 and 9, likely a read error; the protein shown is the DNA translation. V and J are TRDV2 and TRDJ1; 8 bases are shared with TRDD3. The CDR3 spans 21 residues. The V gene's germline CDR1 is GEAIGNYY and CDR2 EKD. The CDR3 DNA reads TGTGCCCGTGACGCGTACTGGGGGGTGACTTCGGGTGCGGGTGGCGCCGATAAACTCATCTTT. This translates into CARDAYWGVTSGAGGADKLIF.

This clone has more than one count but fewer than ten. TCRdb's protein, taken from a much larger clone, differs from this DNA's translation at residue 7, likely owing to a read error; the protein displayed comes from the DNA. The rearrangement links TRDV1 to TRDJ1; possible D gene TRDD3, 6 bases. CDR1 TSWWSYY and CDR2 QGS come from the germline V gene. The CDR3 length is 20 residues. Deletions cut 1 base from V and 3 bases from J, with 27 bases between. CDR3 sequence reads: CALGEQKGSPRWDKADKLIF. In nucleotides, the CDR3 is TGTGCTCTTGGGGAACAAAAGGGCTCCCCACGATGGGATAAAGCCGATAAACTCATCTTT.

This clone has ten or more counts. The mismatch at residue 12 between this DNA's translation and the TCRdb protein of a much larger clone likely reflects a read error; the protein shown is translated from the DNA. The chain carries TRDV3 and TRDJ1; 9 bases are a match to TRDD3. Germline V lookup: CDR1 TVYSNPD, CDR2 GDNSRS (reference sequence). The length of the CDR3 is 16 residues. CDR3 in amino acids: CAPLSTGDTYTGKLIF. CDR3 in DNA: TGTGCCCCCTTATCCACCGGGGATACGTACACCGGTAAACTCATCTTT.

This clone turned up a few times. TCRdb's entry gives the protein of a much larger clone, which mismatches this DNA's translation at residue 15, likely from a read error; the protein reported here is translated from the DNA. The chain couples TRDV1 to TRDJ1, with 8 bases aligning to TRDD3. This CDR3 is 21 amino acids long. J lost 3 bases, V lost 2 bases, and 23 bases had no gene match. Germline V gives CDR1 TSWWSYY, CDR2 QGS. The CDR3 loop reads CALGEKWPSLFWGYRSDKLIF. The CDR3 DNA reads TGTGCTCTTGGGGAAAAATGGCCGAGTCTATTCTGGGGATACAGGTCCGATAAACTCATCTTT.

As for this clone: The TCRdb protein, from a much larger clone, departs from this DNA's translation at residue 11, likely by read error; the protein shown derives from the DNA. The chain links TRDV2 to TRDJ1; D remains ambiguous. The CDR3 is 16 residues long. Trimming shortened V by 3 bases and J by 3 bases, and 19 bases separated the two germline ends. The germline gives CDR1 GEAIGNYY, CDR2 EKD. The CDR3 DNA follows: TGTGCCTGTGACCAATGCCGCCCCTCCAAGTCCGATAAACTCATCTTT. It encodes CACDQCRPSKSDKLIF.

This clone came up many times. A far more abundant clone sits one base away, making this likely a read error. The sample contains more than one DNA sequence encoding this CDR3. This chain connects TRDV2 to TRDJ1; no clear D. The CDR3 spans 13 residues. Germline values: CDR1 GEAIGNYY, CDR2 EKD. The CDR3 DNA is TGCGCCTGTGACACCGGGCTGTCCATGAAGCTCATCTTT. It specifies CACDTGLSMKLIF.

This clone has more than one count but fewer than ten. This is likely an artifact of a read error, given a far larger clone one base away. Other DNA sequences in the same sample also yield this CDR3. CDR3 residues: CALGGTSAPLLYWGIRYTDKLIF. The CDR3 DNA reads as TGTGCTCTTGGGGGTACTTCCGCTCCTTTACTCTACTGGGGGATTAGGTACACCGATAAACTCATCTTC. The V gene is TRDV1; the J gene was not called; no DNA check was done on the table's D call, TRDD3. The V gene's germline CDR1 is TSWWSYY and CDR2 QGS. CDR3 length equals 23 residues.

This clone has ten or more counts. TCRdb pairs this DNA with a much larger clone's protein that differs at residue 11, likely a read error; the protein shown was translated from the DNA. This chain joins TRDV1 and TRDJ1; TRDD3 matches 7 bases. The CDR3 spans 25 residues. Germline CDR1 TSWWSYY, CDR2 QGS. V gave up 3 bases and J gave up 1 base; unmatched junction bases: 35. As DNA, the CDR3 is TGTGCTCTTGGGGACAGAGGAGTTTGGTCCCTCCCACTGGGGCAAGGGGTTCCACGCACCGATAAACTCATCTTT. Amino acids: CALGDRGVWSLPLGQGVPRTDKLIF.

This clone has ten or more counts. TCRdb attributes to this sequence the protein of a much larger clone, which differs from the DNA translation at residue 7; a read error is likely, and the protein displayed is translated from the DNA. The rearrangement joins TRDV1 to TRDJ1; D is unclear. Trimming removed 1 base at V and 0 bases at J, with 21 bases between. Germline CDR1 reads TSWWSYY; CDR2 reads QGS. The CDR3 loop spans 19 amino acids. In DNA, the CDR3 is TGTGCTCTTGGGGAACGATCTACTCTAACCCTCGTGTACACCGATAAACTCATCTTT. Translating it yields CALGERSTLTLVYTDKLIF.

This clone was seen ten or more times. TCRdb pairs this DNA with a much larger clone's protein that differs at residue 13, likely a read error; the protein shown was translated from the DNA. The chain is built from TRDV1 and TRDJ1, with TRDD3 matching 7 bases. The J gene is not listed in TCRdb, so it was assigned here from a DNA match to germline. The CDR3 spans 17 residues. The junction had 15 bases not matched to a gene; V was cut back by 1 base and J by 7 bases. Germline V gives CDR1 TSWWSYY, CDR2 QGS. The CDR3 DNA follows: TGTGCTCTTGGGGAACCGCCCTACGGGGGGATCCCAGGTAAACTCATCTTT. It encodes CALGEPPYGGIPGKLIF.

At least ten counts were recorded for this clone. This probably arose from a read error, given a far larger clone one base away. Other DNA sequences of this sample code for an identical CDR3. This chain uses TRDV1 with TRDJ1; TRDD3 is a possible D gene (6 bases). The CDR3 length is 18 residues. Germline-derived CDR1 and CDR2 are TSWWSYY and QGS. The V end was cut by 6 bases, the J end by 4 bases, with 27 bases between. The CDR3 loop reads CALGIHDHGGDTNDKLIF. CDR3 bases: TGTGCTCTTGGTATTCACGACCATGGGGGGGACACGAACGATAAACTCATCTTT.

This clone was seen many times. A far larger clone is one base from this, pointing to a likely read error. The sample holds other DNA sequences that translate to the same CDR3. The chain recombines TRDV2 with TRDJ1, with 7 bases lining up with TRDD3. The V gene end was trimmed by 2 bases and the J gene end by 0 bases; junction bases not matched to a gene: 11. The CDR3 has 17 residues. In germline, CDR1 is GEAIGNYY, CDR2 EKD. CDR3 bases: TGTGCCTGTGACAACCGCTTACTGGGGTTTAACACCGATAAACTCATCTTT. Translating it yields CACDNRLLGFNTDKLIF.

A note on this clone: The protein recorded in TCRdb matches a much larger clone and deviates from this DNA's translation at residue 3, suggesting a read error; the protein here is obtained by translating the DNA. The chain couples TRDV1 to TRDJ1; 12 bases fit TRDD3. No J gene is reported in TCRdb; it was inferred here by comparing the DNA with germline. The CDR3 is made up of 23 amino acids. The germline V gene has CDR1 TSWWSYY and CDR2 QGS. Written as DNA, the CDR3 is TGTGCTCCTGGGGAGCCCAATCTCTGGGGGATACGCCCGGGCTTAAGTAGGTCCGATAAACTCATCTTT. Translation gives CAPGEPNLWGIRPGLSRSDKLIF.

For this clone: A far larger clone is a single base away, which makes a read error likely. This CDR3 is also generated by other DNA sequences in the sample. This chain links TRDV1 with TRDJ1; 11 bases align to TRDD3. TCRdb leaves out the J gene; it was filled in here by matching the DNA to germline. In germline, CDR1 is TSWWSYY, CDR2 QGS. V lost 2 bases and J lost 3; bases outside the gene matches: 44. The CDR3 has 29 residues. The CDR3 sequence: CALGEFIQSEPGGYFKVEPFPNVADKLIF. The CDR3 DNA sequence: TGTGCTCTTGGGGAATTTATACAGTCCGAGCCTGGGGGATACTTCAAGGTCGAACCATTCCCTAATGTGGCCGATAAACTCATCTTT.